One T cell receptor (beta chain) is described in this entry. Its antigen is as yet unknown. These data originate in a study of cytomegalovirus exposure and HLA in healthy donors. CDR3 length: 15 residues. From germline, CDR1 is SNHLY and CDR2 FYNNEI. V trimming: 6 bases; J trimming: 0 bases; junction bases outside the gene matches: 7. The study ran its PCR with 60 Vbeta and 13 Jbeta primers. Some clones are missing from TCRdb's copy, which holds only in-frame ones; the method was immunoSEQ multiplex PCR. The data show about 140,000 clones, around 80% seen once. Study-wide results and caveats: The study recorded some 160 TCR beta chains that were cytomegalovirus-associated. Presence/absence analysis assumed near-uniform sequencing depth across donors.

The rearrangement links TRBV2 to TRBJ1-1, with TRBD1 identical over 7 bases. The receptor comes from a middle-aged man in good health and CMV-seronegative. Sequenced material: PBMCs. The CDR3 nucleotides read TGTGCCAGCAGCTTCCAGGGGGTCGTGAACACTGAAGCTTTCTTT. It translates to CASSFQGVVNTEAFF.